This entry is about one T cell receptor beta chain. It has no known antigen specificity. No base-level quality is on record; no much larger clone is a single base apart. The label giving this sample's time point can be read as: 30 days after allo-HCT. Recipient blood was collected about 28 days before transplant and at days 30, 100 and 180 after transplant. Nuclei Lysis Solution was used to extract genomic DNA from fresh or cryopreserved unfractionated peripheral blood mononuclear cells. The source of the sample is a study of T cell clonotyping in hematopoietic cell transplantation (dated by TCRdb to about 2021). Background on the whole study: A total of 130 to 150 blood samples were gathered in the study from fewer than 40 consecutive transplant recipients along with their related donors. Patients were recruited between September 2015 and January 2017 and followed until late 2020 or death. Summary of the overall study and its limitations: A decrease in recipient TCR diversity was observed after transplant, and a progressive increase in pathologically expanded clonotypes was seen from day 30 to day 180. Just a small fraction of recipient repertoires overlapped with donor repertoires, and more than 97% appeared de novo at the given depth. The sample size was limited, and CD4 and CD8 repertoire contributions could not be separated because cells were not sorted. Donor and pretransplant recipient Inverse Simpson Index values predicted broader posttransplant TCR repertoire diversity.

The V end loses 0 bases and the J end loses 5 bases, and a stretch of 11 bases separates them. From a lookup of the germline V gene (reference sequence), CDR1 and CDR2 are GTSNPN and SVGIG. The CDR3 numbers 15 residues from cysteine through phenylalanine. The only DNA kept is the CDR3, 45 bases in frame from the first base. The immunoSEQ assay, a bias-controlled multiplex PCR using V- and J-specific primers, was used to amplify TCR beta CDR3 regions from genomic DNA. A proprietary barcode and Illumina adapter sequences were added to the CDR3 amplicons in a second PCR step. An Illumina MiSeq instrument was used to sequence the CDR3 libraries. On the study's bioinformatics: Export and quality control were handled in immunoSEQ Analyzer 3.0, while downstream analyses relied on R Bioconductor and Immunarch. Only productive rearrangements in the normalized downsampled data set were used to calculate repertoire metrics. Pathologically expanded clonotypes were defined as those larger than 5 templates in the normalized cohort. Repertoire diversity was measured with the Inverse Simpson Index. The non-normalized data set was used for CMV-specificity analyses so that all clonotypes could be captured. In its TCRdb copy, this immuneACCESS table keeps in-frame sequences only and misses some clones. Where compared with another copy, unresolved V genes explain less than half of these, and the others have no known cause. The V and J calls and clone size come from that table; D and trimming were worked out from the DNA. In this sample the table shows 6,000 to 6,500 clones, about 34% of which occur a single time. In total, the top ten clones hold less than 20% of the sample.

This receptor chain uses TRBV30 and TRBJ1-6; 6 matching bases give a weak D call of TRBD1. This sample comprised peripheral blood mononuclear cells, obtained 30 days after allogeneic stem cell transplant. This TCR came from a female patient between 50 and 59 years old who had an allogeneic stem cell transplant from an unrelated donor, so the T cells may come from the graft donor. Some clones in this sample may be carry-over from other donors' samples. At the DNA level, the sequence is TGTGCCTGGAGTGTATGGGGGCCGAATAATTCACCCCTCCACTTT. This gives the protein CAWSVWGPNNSPLHF.